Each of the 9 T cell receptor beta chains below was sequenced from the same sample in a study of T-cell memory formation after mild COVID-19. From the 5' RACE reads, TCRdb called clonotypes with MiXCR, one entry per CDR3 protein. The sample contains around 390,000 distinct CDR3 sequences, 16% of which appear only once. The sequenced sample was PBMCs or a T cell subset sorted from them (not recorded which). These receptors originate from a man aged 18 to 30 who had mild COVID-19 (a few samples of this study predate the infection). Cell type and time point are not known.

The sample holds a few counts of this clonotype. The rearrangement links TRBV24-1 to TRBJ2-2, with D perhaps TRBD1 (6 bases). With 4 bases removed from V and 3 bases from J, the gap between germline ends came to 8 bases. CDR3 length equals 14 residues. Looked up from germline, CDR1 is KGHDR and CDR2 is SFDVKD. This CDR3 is CATSDRGHTGELFF. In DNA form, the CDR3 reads TGTGCCACCAGTGACAGGGGCCACACCGGGGAGCTGTTTTTT.

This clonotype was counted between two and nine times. In DNA, the CDR3 is TGCGCCAGCAGCCAAGTATCAGGAGGGGATACGCAGTATTTT. It specifies CASSQVSGGDTQYF. The chain links TRBV4-3 to TRBJ2-3; D possibly corresponds to TRBD2 (6 bases). This CDR3 region has 14 residues. Trimming removed 1 base from V and 6 bases from J, with 11 bases in between. Per germline, CDR1 LGHNA and CDR2 YSLEER.

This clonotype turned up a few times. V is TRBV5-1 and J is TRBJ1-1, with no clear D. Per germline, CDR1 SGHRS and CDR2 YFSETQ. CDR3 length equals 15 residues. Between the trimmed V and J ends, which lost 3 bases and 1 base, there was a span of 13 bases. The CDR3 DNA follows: TGCGCCAGCAGCTGGCTCTTCTGGGGGAACACTGAAGCTTTCTTT. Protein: CASSWLFWGNTEAFF.

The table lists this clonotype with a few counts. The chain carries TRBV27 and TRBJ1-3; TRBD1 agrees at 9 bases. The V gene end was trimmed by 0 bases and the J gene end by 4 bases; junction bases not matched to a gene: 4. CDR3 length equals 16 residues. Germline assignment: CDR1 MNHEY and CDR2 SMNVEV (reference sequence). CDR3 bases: TGTGCCAGCAGTTTATCGGGGACAGGGATCGGAAACACCATATATTTT. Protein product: CASSLSGTGIGNTIYF.

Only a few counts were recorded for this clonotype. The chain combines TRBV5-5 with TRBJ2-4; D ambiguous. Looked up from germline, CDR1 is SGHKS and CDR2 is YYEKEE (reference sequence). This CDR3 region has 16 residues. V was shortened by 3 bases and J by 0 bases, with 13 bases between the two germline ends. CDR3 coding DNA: TGTGCCAGCAGCTGGGTGGGTTACCAAGCCAAAAACATTCAGTACTTC. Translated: CASSWVGYQAKNIQYF. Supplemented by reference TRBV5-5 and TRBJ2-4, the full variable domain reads DAGVTQSPTHLIKTRGQQVTLRCSPISGHKSVSWYQQVLGQGPQFIFQYYEKEERGRGNFPDRFSARQFPNYSSELNVNALLLGDSALYLCASSWVGYQAKNIQYFGAGTRLSVL.

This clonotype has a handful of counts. The CDR3 sequence is CAWSVNTQETQYF. Written as DNA, the CDR3 is TGTGCCTGGAGTGTAAACACCCAAGAGACCCAGTACTTC. J is TRBJ2-5 and V is TRBV30; D not certain. V gave up 0 bases and J gave up 1 base, with 6 bases separating them. This CDR3 has 13 amino acids. Germline CDR1 is GTSNPN and CDR2 is SVGIG (reference sequence).

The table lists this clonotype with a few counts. The CDR3 reads CASSQDWGIPGELFF. CDR3 bases: TGTGCCAGCAGCCAAGATTGGGGAATCCCCGGGGAGCTGTTTTTT. J is TRBJ2-2 and V is TRBV3-1; no definite D call. This CDR3 region has 15 residues. The V gene lost 0 bases and the J gene lost 6 bases, with 11 bases spanning the gap. Germline CDR1 LGHDT, CDR2 YNNKEL (reference sequence).

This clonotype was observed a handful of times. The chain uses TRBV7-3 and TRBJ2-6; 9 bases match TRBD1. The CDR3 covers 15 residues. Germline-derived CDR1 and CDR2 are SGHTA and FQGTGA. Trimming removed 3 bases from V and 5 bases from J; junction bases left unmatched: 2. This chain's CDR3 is CASSFGTGRANVLTF. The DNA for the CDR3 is TGTGCCAGCAGCTTCGGGACAGGGAGGGCCAACGTCCTGACTTTC.

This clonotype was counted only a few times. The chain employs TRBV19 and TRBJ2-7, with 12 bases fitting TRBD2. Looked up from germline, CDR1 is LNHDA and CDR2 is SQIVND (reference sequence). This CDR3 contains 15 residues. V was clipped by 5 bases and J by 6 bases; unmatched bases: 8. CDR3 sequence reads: CASSSPGTSGFEQYF. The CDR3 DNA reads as TGTGCCAGTAGTTCCCCCGGGACTAGCGGGTTCGAGCAGTACTTC.